One sample yielded the 30 T cell receptor beta chains listed below, sequenced in a study of cytomegalovirus exposure and HLA in healthy donors. PCR involved 60 Vbeta and 13 Jbeta primers. Only in-frame clones appear in the TCRdb table, and some are missing; sequencing was by immunoSEQ multiplex PCR. The table has roughly 200,000 clones, roughly 80% seen once. Sample: PBMCs. The receptors derive from a woman between 45 and 65 years old in good health and CMV-seronegative.

CDR3 in amino acids: CASSLFSGIGQGALGEQFF. The CDR3 region has the DNA TGTGCCAGCAGTTTGTTTAGTGGTATCGGACAGGGGGCTTTGGGTGAGCAGTTCTTC. This chain uses TRBV27 with TRBJ2-1; TRBD1 aligns across 11 bases. The CDR3 is made up of 19 amino acids. CDR1 is MNHEY, CDR2 SMNVEV, per germline (reference sequence). Unmatched junction bases numbered 19, after V lost 3 bases and J lost 9 bases.

This clone was seen a handful of times. CDR3 sequence reads: CASSLGTRDTGELFF. The DNA for the CDR3 is TGTGCCAGCAGCCTGGGGACTAGGGACACCGGGGAGCTGTTTTTT. V and J are TRBV5-4 and TRBJ2-2; 8 bases are a match to TRBD2. The CDR3 sequence is 15 residues long. Looked up from germline, CDR1 is SGHNT and CDR2 is YYREEE (reference sequence). Trimming took 4 bases from V and 3 from J; bases not matched to a gene: 5.

This clone showed up just once. The chain uses TRBV5-4 and TRBJ2-5; 7 nucleotides match TRBD2. The junction had 6 bases not matched to a gene; V was cut back by 2 bases and J by 2 bases. Per germline, CDR1 SGHNT and CDR2 YYREEE (reference sequence). The CDR3 is made up of 15 amino acids. The CDR3 DNA reads as TGTGCCAGCAGCTTACCGGGACTAAGGCAAGAGACCCAGTACTTC. The encoded protein is CASSLPGLRQETQYF.

This clone was observed a handful of times. The chain is built from TRBV5-4 and TRBJ2-2, with 8 bases lining up with TRBD1. This CDR3 has 14 amino acids. The V and J ends lost 5 bases and 7 bases, in that order; junction bases with no gene match: 7. CDR1 is SGHNT, CDR2 YYREEE, per germline (reference sequence). CDR3 coding DNA: TGTGCCAGCAGTACGGACAGGGTTGACGGGGAGCTGTTTTTT. Translated, it gives CASSTDRVDGELFF.

The V call is TRBV19, the J call TRBJ1-1; 8 nucleotides line up with TRBD1. J was trimmed by 8 bases and V by 3 bases; bases with no gene match: 8. Germline CDR1 LNHDA, CDR2 SQIVND (reference sequence). The CDR3 has 14 amino acids. The DNA for the CDR3 is TGTGCCAGTAGTATTGTTCTGTGGACAGGGGAAGCTTTCTTT. It yields the protein CASSIVLWTGEAFF.

V usage is TRBV5-6 and J usage is TRBJ2-7, with TRBD1 as a possible D gene (6 bases). CDR1 SGHDT and CDR2 YYEEEE come from the germline V gene. The CDR3 covers 14 residues. Trimming removed 0 bases from V and 3 bases from J, with 10 bases in between. The CDR3 DNA reads as TGTGCCAGCAGCTTGGGTTGGACAGTCTACGAGCAGTACTTC. Protein product: CASSLGWTVYEQYF.

This chain joins TRBV29-1 and TRBJ2-7, with 7 bases aligning to TRBD1. Looked up from germline, CDR1 is SQVTM and CDR2 is ANQGSEA. CDR3 length equals 12 residues. After removal of 4 bases from V and 6 bases from J, the junction contained 6 bases not matched to a gene. Here the CDR3 DNA reads TGCAGCGTTGGAAGGGGGCAGGGCGAGCAGTACTTC. This translates into CSVGRGQGEQYF.

This clone was seen a handful of times. The CDR3 here is CASSPGAAGVTGELFF. CDR3 sequence (DNA): TGTGCCAGCAGCCCCGGCGCGGCAGGGGTGACCGGGGAGCTGTTTTTT. This sequence joins TRBV7-3 and TRBJ2-2; tentative D call: TRBD1 (6 bases). The ends were cut back, 5 bases at V and 5 bases at J, with 18 bases in the middle. Germline assignment: CDR1 SGHTA and CDR2 FQGTGA. This CDR3 contains 16 residues.

The rearrangement uses TRBV6-1 and TRBJ1-2; no definite D call. The CDR3 sequence is 15 residues long. The V end lost 0 bases, the J end lost 4 bases, and 12 bases lay between the germline ends. Looked up from germline, CDR1 is MNHNS and CDR2 is SASEGT. The DNA for the CDR3 is TGTGCCAGCAGTGAAGCGCTTCAACTGATCTATGGCTACACCTTC. Amino acids: CASSEALQLIYGYTF.

This clone was observed a single time. Written as DNA, the CDR3 is TGTGCCAGCAGCTCCAGTCGCGGGGAAGTAGAGACCCAGTACTTC. Its protein product is CASSSSRGEVETQYF. This rearrangement joins TRBV28 to TRBJ2-5; D possibly corresponds to TRBD2 (6 bases). The CDR3 loop spans 15 amino acids. Deletions cut 6 bases from V and 4 bases from J, with 18 bases between. The germline CDR1 and CDR2 sequences are MDHEN and SYDVKM.

The chain links TRBV15 to TRBJ1-1; D call uncertain. From germline, CDR1 is LNHNV and CDR2 YYDKDF (reference sequence). The ends were cut back, 1 base at V and 5 bases at J, with 11 bases in the middle. There are 14 residues in the CDR3. The CDR3 nucleotides read TGTGCCACCAGCAGAGGATCCGTCGGTACTGAAGCTTTCTTT. It is translated as CATSRGSVGTEAFF.

This chain uses TRBV19 with TRBJ2-1; 9 nucleotides agree with TRBD2. The CDR3 runs to 15 residues. With 5 bases clipped from V and 4 bases from J, the junction kept 6 bases outside the gene matches. Germline assignment: CDR1 LNHDA and CDR2 SQIVND (reference sequence). CDR3 residues: CASSGTSGSYNEQFF. CDR3 coding DNA: TGTGCCAGTAGTGGTACTAGCGGGTCTTACAATGAGCAGTTCTTC.

The genes are TRBV18 and TRBJ2-7; tentatively, D is TRBD2 (5 bases). V lost 3 bases, J lost 4 bases, and 13 bases lay in between. CDR3 length equals 14 residues. Germline V gives CDR1 KGHSH, CDR2 LQKENI. CDR3 region: CASSPPGNPYEQYF. The DNA for the CDR3 is TGTGCCAGCTCACCGCCGGGGAATCCTTACGAGCAGTACTTC.

The V and J genes are TRBV10-3 and TRBJ2-3, with 8 bases matching TRBD1. Germline V gene data show CDR1 as ENHRY and CDR2 as SYGVKD. This CDR3 has 16 amino acids. The V segment lost 10 bases and the J segment 0 bases; nucleotides outside the gene matches: 12. The CDR3 sequence is CANWTGSVPSTDTQYF. The CDR3 DNA is TGTGCCAATTGGACAGGGAGCGTCCCTAGCACAGATACGCAGTATTTT.

The rearrangement links TRBV27 to TRBJ2-1; D not certain. V lost 3 bases and J lost 0, with 6 bases in between. CDR1 is MNHEY, CDR2 SMNVEV, per germline (reference sequence). The CDR3 contains 14 residues. CDR3 DNA: TGTGCCAGCAGTTTGGGCGACTCCTACAATGAGCAGTTCTTC. Amino acid sequence: CASSLGDSYNEQFF.

The chain links TRBV29-1 to TRBJ2-7, with unresolved D. V was cut by 4 bases and J by 5 bases, with 18 bases left in between. The V gene's germline CDR1 is SQVTM and CDR2 ANQGSEA. The CDR3 is 14 residues long. CDR3 region: CSVAFVVLADEQYF. The CDR3 nucleotides read TGCAGCGTTGCCTTCGTCGTCCTCGCGGACGAGCAGTACTTC.

This clone was observed a handful of times. The CDR3 loop reads CASSLAAGGYEQFF. CDR3 nucleotide sequence: TGTGCCAGCAGCTTGGCAGCGGGAGGGTACGAGCAGTTCTTC. J is TRBJ2-1 and V is TRBV5-4; TRBD2 agrees at 10 bases. J gave up 10 bases and V 0 bases, and 4 bases lay outside the gene matches. The CDR3 has 14 residues. Germline CDR1 is SGHNT and CDR2 is YYREEE (reference sequence).

This chain connects TRBV5-1 to TRBJ2-1; TRBD2 is a possible D gene (8 bases). From germline, CDR1 is SGHRS and CDR2 YFSETQ. V was shortened by 0 bases and J by 9 bases, with 28 bases between the two germline ends. There are 19 residues in the CDR3. This CDR3 reads CASSLAGGRGPAGAFEQFF. As DNA, the CDR3 is TGCGCCAGCAGCTTGGCCGGGGGGAGGGGGCCAGCGGGAGCGTTTGAGCAGTTCTTC.

This clone was seen just once. The V and J genes are TRBV7-2 and TRBJ2-3, with D maybe TRBD2 (5 bases). Germline assignment: CDR1 SGHTA and CDR2 FQGNSA. This CDR3 has 15 amino acids. Trimming cost V 2 bases and J 0 bases, with 9 bases left between them. CDR3 in amino acids: CASSLLAASTDTQYF. CDR3 coding DNA: TGTGCCAGCAGCTTACTAGCCGCTAGCACAGATACGCAGTATTTT.

The CDR3 nucleotides read TGTGCCACCAGCAGGGAACGACAGATTAATCAGCCCCAGCATTTT. This encodes CATSRERQINQPQHF. The chain employs TRBV15 and TRBJ1-5, with D perhaps matching TRBD1 (5 bases). Germline CDR1 LNHNV, CDR2 YYDKDF (reference sequence). Trimming pared 3 bases from V and 4 bases from J, leaving 13 bases between. This CDR3 region has 15 residues.

The CDR3 loop is CASSRGLDTQYF. As DNA, the CDR3 is TGTGCCAGCAGTAGGGGACTAGATACGCAGTATTTT. This chain joins TRBV2 and TRBJ2-3; possibly TRBD2 for D (6 bases). Trimming cost V 5 bases and J 5 bases, with 8 bases left between them. CDR1 and CDR2 from the germline V gene are SNHLY and FYNNEI. CDR3 length equals 12 residues.

The chain carries TRBV19 and TRBJ1-1; TRBD1 matches 8 bases. CDR1 and CDR2 from the germline V gene are LNHDA and SQIVND (reference sequence). The CDR3 is made up of 17 amino acids. V shed 0 bases and J 4 bases; nucleotides not matched to a gene: 10. Here the CDR3 reads CASSIDYWTGPGTEAFF. The CDR3 DNA sequence: TGTGCCAGTAGTATAGACTATTGGACAGGGCCGGGCACTGAAGCTTTCTTT.

This clone was picked up a small number of times. The chain is built from TRBV5-8 and TRBJ2-6; no clear D. Trimming pared 0 bases from V and 3 bases from J, leaving 4 bases between. Germline-derived CDR1 and CDR2 are SGHTS and YDEGEE. The CDR3 runs 14 residues. The CDR3 nucleotides read TGTGCCAGCAGCTTGGCCGGTGGGGCCAACGTCCTGACTTTC. Amino acid sequence: CASSLAGGANVLTF. The full variable domain, rest sourced from reference TRBV5-8 and TRBJ2-6, is EAGVTQSPTHLIKTRGQQATLRCSPISGHTSVYWYQQALGLGLQFLLWYDEGEERNRGNFPPRFSGRQFPNYSSELNVNALELEDSALYLCASSLAGGANVLTFGAGSRLTVL.

The chain links TRBV6-5 to TRBJ2-2; TRBD1 agrees at 7 bases. The germline CDR1 and CDR2 sequences are MNHEY and SVGAGI. CDR3 size: 14 residues. J gave up 2 bases and V 7 bases, and 4 bases lay outside the gene matches. This CDR3 is CASTGTVNTGELFF. CDR3 coding DNA: TGTGCCAGCACCGGGACAGTTAACACCGGGGAGCTGTTTTTT.

This chain joins TRBV15 and TRBJ1-1; 7 bases align to TRBD1. Germline CDR1 and CDR2: LNHNV and YYDKDF (reference sequence). The V segment lost 0 bases and the J segment 4 bases; nucleotides outside the gene matches: 5. The CDR3 length is 15 residues. CDR3 sequence: CATSRDSPGGTEAFF. The DNA of the CDR3 is TGTGCCACCAGCAGAGATTCCCCAGGGGGCACTGAAGCTTTCTTT.

The chain is built from TRBV7-3 and TRBJ2-1, with 13 bases fitting TRBD2. V was pared by 3 bases and J by 0 bases, with 5 bases of the junction left unmatched. The CDR3 length is 18 residues. Per the germline V gene, CDR1 is SGHTA and CDR2 is FQGTGA. This chain's CDR3 is CASSFTSGRAGSYNEQFF. In DNA, the CDR3 is TGTGCCAGCAGCTTCACTAGCGGGAGGGCAGGCTCCTACAATGAGCAGTTCTTC.

Regarding this clone: Compared with germline, one end of the junction differs, possibly owing to a read error. The genes are TRBV9 and TRBJ2-4; 7 bases are a match to TRBD2. Germline CDR1 and CDR2: SGDLS and YYNGEE. The CDR3 loop spans 14 amino acids. CDR3 DNA sequence: TGTGCCAGTGCAACCCGCGGGGGTAAAAACAGTCAGTACTTC. Amino acids: CASATRGGKNSQYF.

The rearrangement uses TRBV5-1 and TRBJ2-4; 8 bases are a match to TRBD2. Losses at the gene ends were 2 bases for V and 11 bases for J; bases not matched to a gene: 9. Germline CDR1 reads SGHRS; CDR2 reads YFSETQ. This CDR3 region has 14 residues. As DNA, the CDR3 is TGCGCCAGCAGCTTAGCGGGAGTTCCCACAGTTCAGTACTTC. This sequence encodes CASSLAGVPTVQYF.

This chain joins TRBV5-1 and TRBJ2-7; perhaps TRBD1 as D (6 bases). Trimming pared 3 bases from V and 9 bases from J, leaving 19 bases between. CDR1 and CDR2 (germline): SGHRS, YFSETQ. This CDR3 region has 14 residues. This CDR3 reads CASSSGTPGRGQYF. The CDR3 DNA reads as TGCGCCAGCAGCTCCGGGACACCTGGTCGCGGGCAGTACTTC.

This chain links TRBV5-4 with TRBJ2-7; possibly TRBD2 for D (6 bases). This CDR3 has 13 residues. The V end lost 4 bases, the J end lost 2 bases, and 10 bases lay between the germline ends. Germline loops: CDR1 SGHNT, CDR2 YYREEE (reference sequence). CDR3 sequence (DNA): TGTGCCAGCAGCGTGGGACTGACCTACGAGCAGTACTTC. Protein sequence: CASSVGLTYEQYF.